This is a list of T cell receptor beta chains from one sample in a study of a mutant IDH1 vaccine in newly diagnosed glioma. Libraries were prepared by immunoSEQ multiplex PCR; TCRdb keeps only in-frame clonotypes and omits some of them. The table records 98,000 or so clones, 80% to 90% of them present only once. Sequenced here: PBMCs, sampled from a glioma patient treated with radiotherapy, temozolomide or both. The receptors shown here come from a woman aged 45-65 years with glioma. Each CDR3 is given with its conserved first and last residue. The D gene is left open where the match is weak. The size field is filled for only some rows; it gives once, few, many or a size class.

>TRBV5-1|TRBD1|-|TRBJ2-7
TGCGCCAGCAGCGTTCCAGGGGGCTTTGGGTCCGAGCAGTACTTC
CASSVPGGFGSEQYF
>TRBV5-4|TRBD1|-|TRBJ1-1
TGTGCCAGCAGCTTCCTTGACAGGGGACACACTGAAGCTTTCTTT
CASSFLDRGHTEAFF
>TRBV10-1|-|few|TRBJ1-1
TGCGCCAGCAGTGAAGGGGCCGCAGTTGAAGCTTTCTTT
CASSEGAAVEAFF
>TRBV19|-|-|TRBJ1-2
TGTGCCACCCTTAATAAGAACTATGGCTACACCTTC
CATLNKNYGYTF
>TRBV5-4|-|-|TRBJ1-2
TGTGCCAGCAGCTCTTACAGGAATGGCTACACCTTC
CASSSYRNGYTF
>TRBV2|-|few|TRBJ1-4
TGTGCCAGCACTCGGGCCAGGGAAAAACTGTTTTTT
CASTRAREKLFF
>TRBV6-6|-|-|TRBJ1-5
TGTGCCAGCAGTCATCAGGATTCGGCCCAGCATTTT
CASSHQDSAQHF
>TRBV4-1|TRBD1|-|TRBJ1-1
TGCGCCAGCAGCCAAGATGCAGGGGGCACTGAAGCTTTCTTT
CASSQDAGGTEAFF
>TRBV9|-|-|TRBJ1-3
TGTGCCAGCAGCGTGAGGGGGGGCTCTGGAAACACCATATATTTT
CASSVRGGSGNTIYF
>TRBV28|-|-|TRBJ2-7
TGTGCCAGCAATGAGTACCCCGACGAGCCCCCTGCGGACGAGCAGTACTTC
CASNEYPDEPPADEQYF
>TRBV28|TRBD1|-|TRBJ1-4
TGTGCCAGCATTTTCTCAGGGGGGGCTAATGAAAAACTGTTTTTT
CASIFSGGANEKLFF
>TRBV6-6|-|-|TRBJ2-7
TGTGCCAGCAGTTACCAGCGCAGCTCCTACGAGCAGTACTTC
CASSYQRSSYEQYF
>TRBV27|TRBD1|-|TRBJ1-5
TGTGCCAGCAGTTTAAGGGACAGTAGTCAGCCCCAGCATTTT
CASSLRDSSQPQHF
>TRBV19|-|-|TRBJ1-1
TGTGCCAGTAGTGTAGGGGGGGCTAGGTGGACTGAAGCTTTCTTT
CASSVGGARWTEAFF
>TRBV6-5|-|-|TRBJ1-4
TGTGCCAGCAGTTCGACAGGCATATTCGGTGAAAAACTGTTTTTT
CASSSTGIFGEKLFF
>TRBV5-1|TRBD2|-|TRBJ2-1
TGCGCCAGCAGCTTTCGAGGAGCGGGAGGGCCGGGGAATGAGCAGTTCTTC
CASSFRGAGGPGNEQFF
>TRBV6-5|-|-|TRBJ1-5
TGTGCCAGCCTCCCGTGGCAGGGAGTCAATCAGCCCCAGCATTTT
CASLPWQGVNQPQHF
>TRBV10-3|-|once|TRBJ1-1
TGTGCCATCAGTGACCCCACATCGGGCAGGGTCAACACTGAAGCTTTCTTT
CAISDPTSGRVNTEAFF
>TRBV6-6|TRBD1|-|TRBJ2-7
TGTGCCAGCAGTTACTCGGACAGGGTCTACGAGCAGTACTTC
CASSYSDRVYEQYF
>TRBV28|-|-|TRBJ2-3
TGTGCCAGCAGTTTAGCAGGGACTACAGATACGCAGTATTTT
CASSLAGTTDTQYF
>TRBV15|-|-|TRBJ2-2
TGTGCCACCAGCAGAGATTGGTCAGTCTCTGCGAACACCGGGGAGCTGTTTTTT
CATSRDWSVSANTGELFF
>TRBV28|-|-|TRBJ1-1
TGTGCCAGCAGTCCCCCAGGGGTTGGGGCTGAAGCTTTCTTT
CASSPPGVGAEAFF
>TRBV19|TRBD2|-|TRBJ2-1
TGTGCCAGTAGTATCATTGGGTCCGGACTAGCCTTCTACAATGAGCAGTTCTTC
CASSIIGSGLAFYNEQFF
>TRBV29-1|TRBD1|-|TRBJ2-2
TGCAGCGTTGAAGGTGTGGGACAGGAAGCGAACACCGGGGAGCTGTTTTTT
CSVEGVGQEANTGELFF
>TRBV19|-|-|TRBJ2-5
TGTGCCAGTAGTAGCCGGTACCAAGAGACCCAGTACTTC
CASSSRYQETQYF
>TRBV28|TRBD2|-|TRBJ2-3
TGTGCCAGCAGTTCGGGAGGCCCGGGGGATACGCAGTATTTT
CASSSGGPGDTQYF
>TRBV28|TRBD1|-|TRBJ2-5
TGTGCCAGCAGTGCGATCAAGACAGGGTACCAAGAGACCCAGTACTTC
CASSAIKTGYQETQYF
>TRBV27|TRBD2|-|TRBJ2-2
TGTGCCAGCAGTTCGACTAGCGGGAGACGTACCGGGGAGCTGTTTTTT
CASSSTSGRRTGELFF
>TRBV30|-|-|TRBJ1-1
TGTGCCTGGTCCCTTCGCCGGGGGAGCACTGAAGCTTTCTTT
CAWSLRRGSTEAFF
>TRBV28|TRBD2|-|TRBJ2-3
TGTGCCAGCAGTTTAGCCCCTCTAGCGGGAGGGAACACAGATACGCAGTATTTT
CASSLAPLAGGNTDTQYF
>TRBV5-1|TRBD2|-|TRBJ2-7
TGCGCCAGCAGCTCCTGGACTAGCGGGAGTAGGTGGGAGCAGTACTTC
CASSSWTSGSRWEQYF
>TRBV28|TRBD2|-|TRBJ2-1
TGTGCCAGCAGTGCCCCCGGGACTATGGTATACAATGAGCAGTTCTTC
CASSAPGTMVYNEQFF
>TRBV4-1|-|-|TRBJ1-5
TGCGCCAGCAGCCAAGACAGGGGAGATCAGCCCCAGCATTTT
CASSQDRGDQPQHF
>TRBV13|TRBD2|-|TRBJ2-5
TGTGCCAGCAGCTACGGGACTAGCGGGAGGGAGACCCAGTACTTC
CASSYGTSGRETQYF
>TRBV18|TRBD1|once|TRBJ1-1
TGTGCCAGCTCAAAAGGACAGGGGGCAGGCACTGAAGCTTTCTTT
CASSKGQGAGTEAFF
>TRBV6-6|TRBD1|-|TRBJ2-7
TGTGCCAGCAGCGCCAAAGGGACAGGGGGCTACGAGCAGTACTTC
CASSAKGTGGYEQYF
>TRBV28|TRBD2|-|TRBJ2-7
TGTGCCAGCAACTATTTAGCGGGAGGCCCGCACGAGCAGTACTTC
CASNYLAGGPHEQYF
>TRBV20-1|-|-|TRBJ2-1
TGCAGTGCCCCCCGGCTTAGCGAGCAGTTCTTC
CSAPRLSEQFF
>TRBV5-6|TRBD1|-|TRBJ1-5
TGTGCCAGCAGCTTGTTTTGGACAGGGGGCGCGACGAGCAATCAGCCCCAGCATTTT
CASSLFWTGGATSNQPQHF
>TRBV7-9|TRBD2|-|TRBJ2-7
TGTGCCAGCAGCCAATTCCCTCTCACTAGCGGAAACTACGAGCAGTACTTC
CASSQFPLTSGNYEQYF
>TRBV10-3|TRBD1|-|TRBJ2-7
TGTGCCATCAGTGCGCCGGGACAGGACGAGCAGTACTTC
CAISAPGQDEQYF
>TRBV28|-|-|TRBJ2-3
TGTGCCAGCAGTTTAGGCCCAGGGGTGGGCACAGATACGCAGTATTTT
CASSLGPGVGTDTQYF
>TRBV11-2|-|-|TRBJ2-5
TGTGCCAGCAGCCCAGAACAGGGAAAAGAGACCCAGTACTTC
CASSPEQGKETQYF